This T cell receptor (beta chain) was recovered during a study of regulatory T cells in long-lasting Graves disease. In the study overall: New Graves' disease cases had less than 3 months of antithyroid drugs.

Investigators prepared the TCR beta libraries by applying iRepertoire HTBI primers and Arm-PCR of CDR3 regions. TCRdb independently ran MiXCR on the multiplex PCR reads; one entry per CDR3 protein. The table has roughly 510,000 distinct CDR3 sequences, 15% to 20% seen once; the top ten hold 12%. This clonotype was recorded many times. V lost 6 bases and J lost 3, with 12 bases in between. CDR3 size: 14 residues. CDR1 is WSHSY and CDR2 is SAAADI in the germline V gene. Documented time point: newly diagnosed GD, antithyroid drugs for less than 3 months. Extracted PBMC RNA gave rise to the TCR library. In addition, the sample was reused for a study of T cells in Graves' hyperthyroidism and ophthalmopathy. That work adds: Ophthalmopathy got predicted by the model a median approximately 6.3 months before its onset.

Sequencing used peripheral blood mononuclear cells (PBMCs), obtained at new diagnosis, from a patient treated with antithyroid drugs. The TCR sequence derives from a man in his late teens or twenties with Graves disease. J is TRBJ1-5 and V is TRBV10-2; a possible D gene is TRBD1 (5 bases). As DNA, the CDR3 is TGCGCCAGCAGGGATTGGGGACCCAATCAGCCCCAGCATTTT. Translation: CASRDWGPNQPQHF.